The 6 T cell receptor beta chains reported below all come from one sample, sequenced in a study of T cells in Graves' hyperthyroidism and ophthalmopathy. Amplification of TCR beta CDR3 regions used RNA as the template. HTBI primers were used for first-round RT-PCR of the TCR CDR3. MiXCR was run by TCRdb on the multiplex PCR reads, yielding one entry per CDR3 protein. Counted here are under 450,000 distinct CDR3 sequences, around 14% occurring once; the ten biggest clones make up just under 8%. Sample: blood. These receptors originate from a woman between 18 and 30 years old with Graves' hyperthyroidism.

This clonotype was seen repeatedly, ten times or more. The chain employs TRBV7-9 and TRBJ2-7; the match to TRBD1 covers 8 bases. The V segment lost 4 bases and the J segment 6 bases; nucleotides outside the gene matches: 11. The germline V gene encodes CDR1 SEHNR and CDR2 FQNEAQ (reference sequence). The CDR3 is 15 residues long. The CDR3 sequence: CASSSLDRGRGEQYF. The CDR3 DNA reads TGTGCCAGCAGCTCACTCGACAGGGGACGGGGCGAGCAGTACTTC. The full variable domain, rest sourced from reference TRBV7-9 and TRBJ2-7, is DTGVSQNPRHKITKRGQNVTFRCDPISEHNRLYWYRQTLGQGPEFLTYFQNEAQLEKSRLLSDRFSAERPKGSFSTLEIQRTEQGDSAMYLCASSSLDRGRGEQYFGPGTRLTVT.

The table lists this clonotype with many counts. This rearrangement joins TRBV12-3 or TRBV12-4 to TRBJ1-6, with D hard to call. The CDR3 contains 15 residues. The V end lost 2 bases, the J end lost 7 bases, and 12 bases lay between the germline ends. CDR3 DNA sequence: TGTGCCAGCAGTTTAATCGGAAGTCAGAATTCACCCCTCCACTTT. Translated, it gives CASSLIGSQNSPLHF.

Ten or more counts support this clonotype. In nucleotides, the CDR3 is TGCAGCGTTGCTAAGGGGGTGAACACTGAAGCTTTCTTT. The encoded protein is CSVAKGVNTEAFF. The chain links TRBV29-1 to TRBJ1-1; TRBD1 might be the D (6 bases). V lost 4 bases and J 0 bases, leaving 9 bases between the germline ends. CDR1 and CDR2 from the germline V gene are SQVTM and ANQGSEA. The CDR3 extends over 13 amino acids.

This CDR3 reads CASSIRGASGTAYNEQFF. CDR3 DNA: TGTGCCAGCAGTATAAGGGGGGCTAGCGGGACAGCCTACAATGAGCAGTTCTTC. The chain has TRBV12-3 or TRBV12-4 and TRBJ2-1; 9 bases agree with TRBD2. V gave up 5 bases and J gave up 2 bases; unmatched junction bases: 13. CDR3 length equals 18 residues.

V is TRBV19 and J is TRBJ2-6, with TRBD1 identical over 8 bases. Trimming took 5 bases from V and 1 from J; bases not matched to a gene: 7. CDR1 and CDR2 from the germline V gene are LNHDA and SQIVND (reference sequence). The CDR3 runs to 17 residues. The CDR3 nucleotides read TGTGCCAGTAGTTTGGACAGGGCGCCTTCTGGGGCCAACGTCCTGACTTTC. Translating it yields CASSLDRAPSGANVLTF. The whole variable domain, remainder taken from reference TRBV19 and TRBJ2-6, is DGGITQSPKYLFRKEGQNVTLSCEQNLNHDAMYWYRQDPGQGLRLIYYSQIVNDFQKGDIAEGYSVSREKKESFPLTVTSAQKNPTAFYLCASSLDRAPSGANVLTFGAGSRLTVL.

V gene TRBV7-2 combines with J gene TRBJ2-7, with a possible D match to TRBD2 (6 bases). CDR1 is SGHTA, CDR2 FQGNSA, per germline. Trimming took off 4 bases at V and 6 bases at J, with 13 bases between the two ends. This CDR3 spans 13 amino acids. The CDR3 loop is CASSSVGGGEQYF. The CDR3 DNA sequence: TGTGCCAGCAGCTCCGTCGGGGGTGGCGAGCAGTACTTC.